The 18 T cell receptor beta chains listed next were all sequenced from one sample in a study of neurological immune-mediated disorders. TCRdb reprocessed the 5' RACE reads via MiXCR and lists one record per CDR3 protein. This sample has about 32,000 distinct CDR3 sequences; 3% to 4% occur once, and the top ten carry 2% to 2.5%. The sequenced sample consisted of PBMCs. Receptors originate from a man younger than 40 with multiple sclerosis.

This clonotype was detected many times. The chain is built from TRBV5-1 and TRBJ2-3, with unresolved D. With 4 bases removed from V and 6 bases from J, the gap between germline ends came to 15 bases. Germline assignment: CDR1 SGHRS and CDR2 YFSETQ. The CDR3 is 14 amino acids. This chain's CDR3 is CASSPRLGGDTQYF. CDR3 DNA sequence: TGCGCCAGCAGCCCTCGGCTAGGTGGGGATACGCAGTATTTT. The variable domain in full, completed from reference TRBV5-1 and TRBJ2-3, reads KAGVTQTPRYLIKTRGQQVTLSCSPISGHRSVSWYQQTPGQGLQFLFEYFSETQRNKGNFPGRFSGRQFSNSRSEMNVSTLELGDSALYLCASSPRLGGDTQYFGPGTRLTVL.

This clonotype was recorded many times. The chain combines TRBV5-1 with TRBJ2-1; the match to TRBD1 covers 7 bases. This CDR3 has 16 residues. The J segment lost 8 bases and the V segment lost 4 bases, leaving 15 bases of the junction unmatched. CDR1 SGHRS and CDR2 YFSETQ come from the germline V gene. CDR3 amino acids: CASSPSSRGSNDEQFF. As DNA, the CDR3 is TGCGCCAGCAGCCCCAGCAGCAGGGGGAGTAATGATGAGCAGTTCTTC.

This clonotype was recorded many times. The chain recombines TRBV20-1 with TRBJ1-1; maybe TRBD1 (5 bases). CDR1 DFQATT and CDR2 SNEGSKA come from the germline V gene (reference sequence). The V end lost 5 bases, the J end lost 0 bases, and 13 bases lay between the germline ends. The CDR3 loop spans 14 amino acids. CDR3 nucleotide sequence: TGCAGTGCTTACGGGGGACGGATGAACACTGAAGCTTTCTTT. Amino acids: CSAYGGRMNTEAFF.

Remarks on this clonotype: The junction differs from germline at one of its ends, possibly a read error. The chain employs TRBV3-1 and TRBJ1-5; D ambiguous. Per germline, CDR1 LGHDT and CDR2 YNNKEL (reference sequence). The CDR3 totals 13 residues. In nucleotides, the CDR3 is TGTGCCAGCAGCCAAGCGGGCAATCAGCCCCAGAATTTT. Translating it yields CASSQAGNQPQNF.

This clonotype was seen more than once but under ten times. The chain joins TRBV7-9 to TRBJ1-2; D is ambiguous. V lost 5 bases and J lost 1, with 8 bases in between. CDR3 size: 13 residues. Germline lookup yields CDR1 SEHNR and CDR2 FQNEAQ (reference sequence). Written as DNA, the CDR3 is TGTGCCAGCAGCGAGGAAAATAACTATGGCTACACCTTC. Translation: CASSEENNYGYTF.

In this sample, this clonotype is medium-sized. This chain connects TRBV12-3 or TRBV12-4 to TRBJ2-7; maybe TRBD1 (6 bases). The ends were cut back, 5 bases at V and 4 bases at J, with 15 bases in the middle. The CDR3 sequence is 14 residues long. The CDR3 nucleotides read TGTGCCAGCAGTCCAGTCCGTGACAGGTACGAGCAGTACTTC. It yields the protein CASSPVRDRYEQYF.

V is TRBV6-1 and J is TRBJ2-7, with 8 nucleotides matching TRBD1. With 6 bases clipped from V and 0 bases from J, the junction kept 7 bases outside the gene matches. This CDR3 spans 15 amino acids. Per the germline V gene, CDR1 is MNHNS and CDR2 is SASEGT. The chain's CDR3 is CASSKGQGLSYEQYF. The CDR3 bases are TGTGCCAGCAGCAAAGGACAGGGACTCTCCTACGAGCAGTACTTC.

This clonotype was detected ten times or more. The CDR3 reads CASSEARTSFYNEQFF. CDR3 DNA sequence: TGTGCCAGCAGTGAAGCAAGAACTAGTTTCTACAATGAGCAGTTCTTC. The rearrangement links TRBV2 to TRBJ2-1; a possible D gene is TRBD2 (5 bases). CDR3 length equals 16 residues. CDR1 and CDR2 from the germline V gene are SNHLY and FYNNEI. Trimming cost V 0 bases and J 3 bases, with 12 bases left between them. The full variable domain, rest sourced from reference TRBV2 and TRBJ2-1, is EPEVTQTPSHQVTQMGQEVILRCVPISNHLYFYWYRQILGQKVEFLVSFYNNEISEKSEIFDDQFSVERPDGSNFTLKIRSTKLEDSAMYFCASSEARTSFYNEQFFGPGTRLTVL.

This clonotype was detected ten times or more. The chain recombines TRBV20-1 with TRBJ2-7; D may be TRBD2 (6 bases). Germline assignment: CDR1 DFQATT and CDR2 SNEGSKA (reference sequence). V was pared by 5 bases and J by 5 bases, with 19 bases between. The CDR3 is 14 amino acids. The CDR3 nucleotides read TGCAGTGCTGGGGGAAGGCGGGGTATCCACGAGCAGTACTTC. Translated, it gives CSAGGRRGIHEQYF.

This clonotype was counted many times. The rearrangement links TRBV5-1 to TRBJ2-2; the match to TRBD1 covers 7 bases. Per the germline V gene, CDR1 is SGHRS and CDR2 is YFSETQ. V trimming: 5 bases; J trimming: 4 bases; junction bases outside the gene matches: 14. CDR3 length: 17 amino acids. As DNA, the CDR3 is TGCGCCAGCAGTCCCTCGGGGACAGACAGCGCCACCGGGGAGCTGTTTTTT. It codes for CASSPSGTDSATGELFF.

This clonotype was seen at least ten times. V and J are TRBV5-1 and TRBJ2-7; perhaps TRBD1 as D (6 bases). Germline-derived CDR1 and CDR2 are SGHRS and YFSETQ. The V end lost 3 bases, the J end lost 1 base, and 8 bases lay between the germline ends. The CDR3 consists of 13 residues. DNA for the CDR3: TGCGCCAGCAGCTGGGACAAATCCTACGAGCAGTACTTC. Protein sequence: CASSWDKSYEQYF.

This clonotype came up many times. The chain recombines TRBV6-5 with TRBJ1-6; tentative D call: TRBD1 (5 bases). In germline, CDR1 is MNHEY, CDR2 SVGAGI. V was cut by 2 bases and J by 9 bases, with 17 bases left in between. This CDR3 contains 16 residues. CDR3 nucleotide sequence: TGTGCCAGCAGTTACACAGGCGTTCCCGTGGGTTCACCCCTCCACTTT. Translation: CASSYTGVPVGSPLHF.

This clonotype was picked up many times. The chain uses TRBV7-9 and TRBJ1-1; unclear D gene. Germline CDR1 reads SEHNR; CDR2 reads FQNEAQ (reference sequence). V shed 3 bases and J shed 0 bases, with 2 bases lying between them. The CDR3 is 12 amino acids. DNA for the CDR3: TGTGCCAGCAGCTTGATGAACACTGAAGCTTTCTTT. This codes for CASSLMNTEAFF.

This clonotype was picked up many times. The CDR3 nucleotides read TGCAGTGCTCAAAGGGGGTTTTCGGGAGAGCAGTACTTC. This codes for CSAQRGFSGEQYF. The chain couples TRBV20-1 to TRBJ2-7; weak D call: TRBD1 (6 bases). This CDR3 is 13 amino acids long. V was trimmed by 5 bases and J by 7 bases, leaving 18 bases between them. Per the germline V gene, CDR1 is DFQATT and CDR2 is SNEGSKA (reference sequence).

This clonotype was seen many times. For the CDR3, the DNA is TGTGCCACCAGCAGAGATGGGACAGGGGCCGAGCAGTACTTC. Residues: CATSRDGTGAEQYF. The chain has TRBV15 and TRBJ2-7; 10 bases are shared with TRBD1. Trimming took 0 bases from V and 6 from J; bases not matched to a gene: 2. Germline V gene lookup returns CDR1 LNHNV and CDR2 YYDKDF (reference sequence). CDR3 length: 14 amino acids.

This clonotype was seen repeatedly, ten times or more. In DNA, the CDR3 is TGTGCCAGCAGCTTTTTACGGACTGAAGCTTTCTTT. Amino acids: CASSFLRTEAFF. The chain couples TRBV5-8 to TRBJ1-1; no definite D call. The CDR3 is made up of 12 amino acids. Germline V CDR1 and CDR2: SGHTS, YDEGEE. Trimming shortened V by 2 bases and J by 5 bases, and 7 bases separated the two germline ends.

This clonotype was recorded at least ten times. V is TRBV20-1 and J is TRBJ2-3, with TRBD1 matching over 7 bases. Germline values: CDR1 DFQATT, CDR2 SNEGSKA (reference sequence). V was pared by 2 bases and J by 5 bases, with 13 bases of the junction left unmatched. This CDR3 comprises 16 residues. The CDR3 sequence is CSARRPGTAREDTQYF. CDR3 DNA sequence: TGCAGTGCTAGAAGACCCGGGACAGCACGAGAAGATACGCAGTATTTT.

This clonotype occurred many times. The V and J genes are TRBV24-1 and TRBJ2-2; no reliable D call. The germline gives CDR1 KGHDR, CDR2 SFDVKD. CDR3 length equals 12 residues. V was shortened by 5 bases and J by 7 bases, with 7 bases between the two germline ends. CDR3 region: CATSGLFGELFF. The CDR3 nucleotides read TGTGCCACCAGTGGGCTATTCGGGGAGCTGTTTTTT.